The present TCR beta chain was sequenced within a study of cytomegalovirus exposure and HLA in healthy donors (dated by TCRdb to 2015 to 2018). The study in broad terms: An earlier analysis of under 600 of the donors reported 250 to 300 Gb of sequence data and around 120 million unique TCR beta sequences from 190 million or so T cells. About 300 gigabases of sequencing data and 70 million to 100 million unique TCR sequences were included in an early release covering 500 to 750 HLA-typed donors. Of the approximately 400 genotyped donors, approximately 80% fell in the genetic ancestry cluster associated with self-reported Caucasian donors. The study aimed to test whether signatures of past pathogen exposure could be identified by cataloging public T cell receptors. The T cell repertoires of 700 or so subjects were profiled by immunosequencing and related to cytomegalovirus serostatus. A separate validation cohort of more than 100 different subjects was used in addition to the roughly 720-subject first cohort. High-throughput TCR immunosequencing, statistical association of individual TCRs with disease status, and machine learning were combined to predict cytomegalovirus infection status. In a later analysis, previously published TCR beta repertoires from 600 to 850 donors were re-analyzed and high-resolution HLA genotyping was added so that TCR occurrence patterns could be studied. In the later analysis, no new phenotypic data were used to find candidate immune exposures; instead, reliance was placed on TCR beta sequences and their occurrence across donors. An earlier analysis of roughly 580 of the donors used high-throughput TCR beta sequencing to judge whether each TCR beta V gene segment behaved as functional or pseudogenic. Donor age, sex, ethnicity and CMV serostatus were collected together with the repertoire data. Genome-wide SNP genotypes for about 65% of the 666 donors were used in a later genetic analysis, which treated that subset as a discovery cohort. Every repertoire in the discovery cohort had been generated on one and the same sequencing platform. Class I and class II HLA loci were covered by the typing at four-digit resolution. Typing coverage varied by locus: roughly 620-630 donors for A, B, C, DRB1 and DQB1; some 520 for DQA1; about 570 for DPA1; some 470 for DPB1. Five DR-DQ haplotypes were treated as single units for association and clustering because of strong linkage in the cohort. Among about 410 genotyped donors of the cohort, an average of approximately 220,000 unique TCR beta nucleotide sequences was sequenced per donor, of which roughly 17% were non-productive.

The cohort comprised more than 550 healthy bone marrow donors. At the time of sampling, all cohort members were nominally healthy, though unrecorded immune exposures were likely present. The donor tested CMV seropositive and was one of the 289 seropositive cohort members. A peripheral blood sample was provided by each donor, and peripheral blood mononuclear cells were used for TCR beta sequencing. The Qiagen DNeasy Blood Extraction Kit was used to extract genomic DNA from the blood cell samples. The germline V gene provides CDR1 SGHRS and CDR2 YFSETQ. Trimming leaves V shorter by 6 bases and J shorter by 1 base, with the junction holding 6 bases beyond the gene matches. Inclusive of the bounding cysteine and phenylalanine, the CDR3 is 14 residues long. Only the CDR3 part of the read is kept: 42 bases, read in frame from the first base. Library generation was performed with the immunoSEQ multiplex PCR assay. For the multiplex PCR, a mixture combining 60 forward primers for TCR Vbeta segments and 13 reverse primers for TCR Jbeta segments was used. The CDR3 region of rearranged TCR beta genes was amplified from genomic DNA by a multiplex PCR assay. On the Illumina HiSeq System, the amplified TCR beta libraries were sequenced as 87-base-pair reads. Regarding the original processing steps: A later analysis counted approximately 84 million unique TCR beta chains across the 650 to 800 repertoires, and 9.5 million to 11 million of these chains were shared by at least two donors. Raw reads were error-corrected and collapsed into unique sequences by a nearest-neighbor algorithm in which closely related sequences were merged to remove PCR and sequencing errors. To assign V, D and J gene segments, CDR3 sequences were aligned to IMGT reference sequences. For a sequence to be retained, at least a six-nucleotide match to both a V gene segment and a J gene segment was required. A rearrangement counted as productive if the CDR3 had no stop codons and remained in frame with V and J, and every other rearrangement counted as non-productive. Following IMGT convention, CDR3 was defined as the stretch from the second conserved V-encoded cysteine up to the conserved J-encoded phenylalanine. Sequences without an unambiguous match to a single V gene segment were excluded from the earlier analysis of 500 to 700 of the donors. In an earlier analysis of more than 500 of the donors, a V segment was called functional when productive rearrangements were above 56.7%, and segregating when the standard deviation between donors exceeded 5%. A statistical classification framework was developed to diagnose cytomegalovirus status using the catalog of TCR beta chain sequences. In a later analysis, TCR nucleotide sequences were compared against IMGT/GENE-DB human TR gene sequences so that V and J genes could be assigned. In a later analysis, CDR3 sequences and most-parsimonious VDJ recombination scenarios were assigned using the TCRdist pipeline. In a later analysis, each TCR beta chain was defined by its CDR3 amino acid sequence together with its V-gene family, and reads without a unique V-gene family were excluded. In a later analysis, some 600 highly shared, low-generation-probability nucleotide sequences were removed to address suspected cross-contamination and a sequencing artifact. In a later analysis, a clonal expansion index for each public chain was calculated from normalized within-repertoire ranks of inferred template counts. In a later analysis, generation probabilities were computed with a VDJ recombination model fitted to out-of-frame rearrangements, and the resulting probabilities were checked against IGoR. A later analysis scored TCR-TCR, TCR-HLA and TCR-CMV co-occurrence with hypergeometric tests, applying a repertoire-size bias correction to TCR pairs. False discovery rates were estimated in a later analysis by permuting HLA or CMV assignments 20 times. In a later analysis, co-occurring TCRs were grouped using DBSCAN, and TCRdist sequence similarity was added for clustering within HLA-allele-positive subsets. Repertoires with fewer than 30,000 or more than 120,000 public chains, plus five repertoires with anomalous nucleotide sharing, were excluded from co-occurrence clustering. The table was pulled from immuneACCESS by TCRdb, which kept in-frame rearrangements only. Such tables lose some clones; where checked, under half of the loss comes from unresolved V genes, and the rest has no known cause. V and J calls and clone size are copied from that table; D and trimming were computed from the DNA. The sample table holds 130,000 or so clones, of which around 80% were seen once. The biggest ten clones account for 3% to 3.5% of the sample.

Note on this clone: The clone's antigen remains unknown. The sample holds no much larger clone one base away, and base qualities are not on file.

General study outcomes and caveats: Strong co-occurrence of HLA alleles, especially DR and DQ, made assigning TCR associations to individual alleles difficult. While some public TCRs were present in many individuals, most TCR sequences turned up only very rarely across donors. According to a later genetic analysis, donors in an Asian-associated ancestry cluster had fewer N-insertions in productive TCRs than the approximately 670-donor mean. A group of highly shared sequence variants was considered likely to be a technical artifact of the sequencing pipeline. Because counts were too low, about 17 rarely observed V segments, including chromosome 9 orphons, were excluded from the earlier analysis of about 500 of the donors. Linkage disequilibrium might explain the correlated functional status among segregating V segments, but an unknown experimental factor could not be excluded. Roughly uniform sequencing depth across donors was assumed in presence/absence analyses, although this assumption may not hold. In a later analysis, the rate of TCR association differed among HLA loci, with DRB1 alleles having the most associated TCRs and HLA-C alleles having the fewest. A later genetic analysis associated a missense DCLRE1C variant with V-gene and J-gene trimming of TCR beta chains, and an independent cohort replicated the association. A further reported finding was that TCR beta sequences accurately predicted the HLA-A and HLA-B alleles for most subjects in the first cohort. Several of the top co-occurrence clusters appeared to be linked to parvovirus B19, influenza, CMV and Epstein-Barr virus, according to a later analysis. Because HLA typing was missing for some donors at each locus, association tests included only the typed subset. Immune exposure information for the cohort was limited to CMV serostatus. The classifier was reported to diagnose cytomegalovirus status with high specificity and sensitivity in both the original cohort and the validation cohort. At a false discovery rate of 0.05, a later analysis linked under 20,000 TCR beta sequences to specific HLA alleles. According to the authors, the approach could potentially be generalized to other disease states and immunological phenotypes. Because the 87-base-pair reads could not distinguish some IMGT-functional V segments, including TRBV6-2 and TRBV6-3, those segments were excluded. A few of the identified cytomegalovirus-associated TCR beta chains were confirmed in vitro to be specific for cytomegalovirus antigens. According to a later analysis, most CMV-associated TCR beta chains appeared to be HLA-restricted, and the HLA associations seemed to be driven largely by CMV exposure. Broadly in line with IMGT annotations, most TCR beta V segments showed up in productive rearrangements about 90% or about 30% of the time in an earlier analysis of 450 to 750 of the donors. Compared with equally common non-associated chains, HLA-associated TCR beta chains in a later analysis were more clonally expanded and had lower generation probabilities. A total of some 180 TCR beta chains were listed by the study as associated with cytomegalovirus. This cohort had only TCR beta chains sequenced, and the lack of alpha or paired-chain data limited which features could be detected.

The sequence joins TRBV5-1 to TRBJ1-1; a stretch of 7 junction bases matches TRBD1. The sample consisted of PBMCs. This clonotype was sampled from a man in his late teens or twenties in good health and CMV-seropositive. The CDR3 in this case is CASNPGQQNTEAFF. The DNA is TGCGCCAGCAACCCGGGACAGCAGAACACTGAAGCTTTCTTT. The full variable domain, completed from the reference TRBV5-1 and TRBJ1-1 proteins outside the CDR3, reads KAGVTQTPRYLIKTRGQQVTLSCSPISGHRSVSWYQQTPGQGLQFLFEYFSETQRNKGNFPGRFSGRQFSNSRSEMNVSTLELGDSALYLCASNPGQQNTEAFFGQGTRLTVV.